The present T cell receptor beta chain was sequenced within a study of neurological immune-mediated disorders. This clonotype has ten or more counts. Germline is not matched at one junction end, which may reflect a read error. The germline V gene has CDR1 DFQATT and CDR2 SNEGSKA (reference sequence). The length of the CDR3 is 11 residues. Each CDR3 protein gets one entry after TCRdb re-called the 5' RACE reads with MiXCR. The sample gives about 78,000 distinct CDR3 sequences, around 4.6% of which show up once; less than 2.5% is in the top ten. The V and J genes are TRBV20-1 and TRBJ2-1; perhaps TRBD2 as D (6 bases). This TCR came from a woman in her 30s with multiple sclerosis. The sequencing input was PBMCs. CDR3 region: CSGRGYSEQFF. The CDR3 region has the DNA TGCAGTGGCCGGGGGTACAGTGAGCAGTTCTTC.